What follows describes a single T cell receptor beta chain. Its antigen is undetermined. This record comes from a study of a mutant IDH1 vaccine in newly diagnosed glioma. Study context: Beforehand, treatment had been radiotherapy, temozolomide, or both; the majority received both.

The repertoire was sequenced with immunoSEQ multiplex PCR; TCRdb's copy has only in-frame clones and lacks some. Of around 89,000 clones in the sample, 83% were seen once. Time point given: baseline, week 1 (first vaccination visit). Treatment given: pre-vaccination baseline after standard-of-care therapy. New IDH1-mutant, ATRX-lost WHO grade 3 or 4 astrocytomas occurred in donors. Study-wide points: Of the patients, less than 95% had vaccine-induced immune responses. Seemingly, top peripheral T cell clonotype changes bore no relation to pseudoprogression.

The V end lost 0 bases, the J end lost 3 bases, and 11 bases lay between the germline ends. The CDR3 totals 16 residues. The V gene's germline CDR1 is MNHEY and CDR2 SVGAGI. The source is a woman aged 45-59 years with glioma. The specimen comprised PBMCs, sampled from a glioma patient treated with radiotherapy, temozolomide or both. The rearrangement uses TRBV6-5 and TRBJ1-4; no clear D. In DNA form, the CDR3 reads TGTGCCAGCAGTTACTCGAAGGGAGGGTCTAATGAAAAACTGTTTTTT. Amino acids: CASSYSKGGSNEKLFF.